Sequencing of this TCR beta chain was carried out in a study of CD4 T cells in relation to SARS-CoV-2 and coronaviruses. Across the whole study: After less than 11 days of antigen culture, PBMC TCR beta CDR3s were sequenced.

Before the COVID-19 pandemic, during about 2011-2018, CD4+ T cells were taken from unexposed donors. After nine to ten days of culture, CD4+ T cells were isolated. Cultures received half-medium IL-2 refreshes on days 3 and 7. The CDR3 sequence is 13 residues long. Germline V CDR1 and CDR2: SNHLY, FYNNEI. Trimming took 4 bases from V and 9 from J, leaving 13 bases between them. Only in-frame clones appear in the TCRdb table, and some are missing; sequencing was by immunoSEQ multiplex PCR. The data show about 30,000 clones, with about two thirds seen just once and about 12% held by the top ten. The study, taken as a whole, reports: Each donor contributed either pre-pandemic or post-infection samples, not both.

This clone occurred once. Antigen specificity is unknown. Sequencing was carried out using CD4+ T cells from PBMCs, cultured in vitro. The clonotype was recovered from a human donor in good health. The chain links TRBV2 to TRBJ2-1; D is uncertain. The CDR3, as DNA: TGTGCCAGCAGTGTAAGAATGGGCATTGAGCAGTTCTTC. This gives the protein CASSVRMGIEQFF.